These 16 T cell receptor beta chains were sequenced from one sample in a study of OX40 agonist ivuxolimab in advanced cancers. The assay was immunoSEQ multiplex PCR, and TCRdb's table has in-frame clones only and misses some. Here the sample spans more than 70,000 clones, approximately 86% being singletons. Here the sequenced sample was CD4+ or CD8+ T cells sorted from blood, taken in a trial of the OX40 agonist ivuxolimab. These receptor sequences come from an adult with an advanced solid tumor such as melanoma, head and neck, liver or kidney cancer.

The chain carries TRBV10-3 and TRBJ2-7; the match to TRBD1 covers 9 bases. V lost 6 bases to trimming and J lost 3 bases; unmatched junction nucleotides: 6. This CDR3 contains 14 residues. Germline V gene data show CDR1 as ENHRY and CDR2 as SYGVKD. CDR3 DNA sequence: TGTGCCATCAGGCTGACAGGGGGGAACTACGAGCAGTACTTC. Translating gives CAIRLTGGNYEQYF.

The CDR3, as DNA: TGTGCCAGCAGCCGACTAGCGGGGGACTACAATGAGCAGTTCTTC. Protein: CASSRLAGDYNEQFF. The rearrangement joins TRBV11-2 to TRBJ2-1, with 12 bases fitting TRBD2. CDR3 length equals 15 residues. V was pared by 5 bases and J by 3 bases, with 2 bases of the junction left unmatched. Germline V gene sequence: CDR1 SGHAT, CDR2 FQNNGV.

The chain has TRBV30 and TRBJ1-6; D remains ambiguous. This CDR3 spans 12 amino acids. CDR1 is GTSNPN, CDR2 SVGIG, per germline (reference sequence). The V gene lost 3 bases and the J gene lost 9 bases, with 9 bases spanning the gap. CDR3 sequence: CAWSLLSSPLHF. The DNA for the CDR3 is TGTGCCTGGAGCCTTTTAAGTTCACCCCTCCACTTT.

The chain has TRBV28 and TRBJ1-2, with D unresolved. Deletions cut 2 bases from V and 2 bases from J, with 3 bases between. The length of the CDR3 is 12 residues. Looked up from germline, CDR1 is MDHEN and CDR2 is SYDVKM. CDR3 protein: CASSLQNYGYTF. CDR3 bases: TGTGCCAGCAGTTTACAGAACTATGGCTACACCTTC.

In DNA, the CDR3 is TGTGCCAGCAGCCAATCGGCGGGGACAGATACGCAGTATTTT. Protein product: CASSQSAGTDTQYF. The chain has TRBV4-2 and TRBJ2-3, with D tentatively TRBD2 (6 bases). Germline CDR1 is LGHNA and CDR2 is YNFKEQ. This CDR3 is built from 14 residues. Trimming cost V 2 bases and J 3 bases, with 9 bases left between them.

This chain connects TRBV11-2 to TRBJ1-1; D is ambiguous. The ends were cut back, 5 bases at V and 8 bases at J, with 15 bases in the middle. Germline CDR1 and CDR2: SGHAT and FQNNGV. CDR3 length equals 13 residues. The CDR3 is CASSPPPATEAFF. The CDR3 DNA sequence: TGTGCCAGCAGCCCCCCTCCGGCGACCGAAGCTTTCTTT.

V gene TRBV7-2 combines with J gene TRBJ2-1; 7 positions agree with TRBD2. Germline-derived CDR1 and CDR2 are SGHTA and FQGNSA. This CDR3 contains 17 residues. The V segment lost 7 bases and the J segment 5 bases; nucleotides outside the gene matches: 17. CDR3 in amino acids: CASIQTGTTNTNNEQFF. The CDR3 nucleotides are TGTGCCAGCATCCAGACCGGGACTACCAATACCAACAATGAGCAGTTCTTC.

The chain combines TRBV6-1 with TRBJ1-1; D is unresolved. This CDR3 spans 15 amino acids. Deletions cut 5 bases from V and 4 bases from J, with 17 bases between. CDR1 is MNHNS, CDR2 SASEGT, per germline. The CDR3 is CASSFRLGPSTEAFF. The DNA of the CDR3 is TGTGCCAGCAGTTTTAGGTTGGGCCCCAGCACTGAAGCTTTCTTT.

This clone has a single count. The chain has TRBV2 and TRBJ1-2, with 9 bases that match TRBD1. The CDR3 has 12 amino acids. Germline CDR1 is SNHLY and CDR2 is FYNNEI. Trimming cost V 11 bases and J 5 bases; bases outside gene matches: 6. CDR3 loop: CAGRTGDYGYTF. The CDR3 DNA follows: TGTGCCGGACGGACAGGGGATTATGGCTACACCTTC.

This chain connects TRBV10-3 to TRBJ2-7; no firm D call. With 3 bases removed from V and 0 bases from J, the gap between germline ends came to 6 bases. The CDR3 runs 13 residues. CDR1 is ENHRY and CDR2 is SYGVKD in the germline V gene. CDR3 in amino acids: CAISDPDSYEQYF. Here the CDR3 DNA reads TGTGCCATCAGTGACCCTGACTCCTACGAGCAGTACTTC.

The chain has TRBV18 and TRBJ2-7; TRBD1 matches 8 bases. The V and J ends lost 3 bases and 0 bases, in that order; junction bases with no gene match: 1. The CDR3 consists of 14 residues. In germline, CDR1 is KGHSH, CDR2 LQKENI. CDR3: CASSPGQGSYEQYF. The DNA of the CDR3 is TGTGCCAGCTCACCCGGACAGGGCTCCTACGAGCAGTACTTC.

The V call is TRBV6-1, the J call TRBJ1-1, with TRBD1 as a possible D gene (5 bases). The CDR3 totals 13 residues. Germline V gene lookup returns CDR1 MNHNS and CDR2 SASEGT. The germline V and J ends were trimmed by 2 bases and 9 bases, with 13 bases remaining between them. DNA of the CDR3: TGTGCCAGCAGTGAAAACGCGGGACCTCAAGCTTTCTTT. It specifies CASSENAGPQAFF.

This chain links TRBV2 with TRBJ2-1; D is unclear. Trimming cost V 2 bases and J 3 bases, with 11 bases left between them. This CDR3 spans 15 amino acids. The V gene's germline CDR1 is SNHLY and CDR2 FYNNEI. CDR3 DNA: TGTGCCAGCAGTGAAAGCGTGGGAAACTACAATGAGCAGTTCTTC. It yields the protein CASSESVGNYNEQFF.

V is TRBV4-3 and J is TRBJ2-1; D is perhaps TRBD1 or TRBD2 (5 bases each). CDR3 length: 13 residues. Trimming removed 0 bases from V and 10 bases from J, with 10 bases in between. Germline V gene sequence: CDR1 LGHNA, CDR2 YSLEER. CDR3 loop: CASSQDREGEQFF. DNA of the CDR3: TGCGCCAGCAGCCAAGATCGAGAGGGGGAGCAGTTCTTC.

The rearrangement uses TRBV28 and TRBJ1-5, with D unresolved. This CDR3 contains 12 residues. V was clipped by 8 bases and J by 4 bases, with 9 bases between them. Per the germline V gene, CDR1 is MDHEN and CDR2 is SYDVKM. The DNA for the CDR3 is TGTGCCAGCCAGAGTCCAAATCAGCCCCAGCATTTT. Protein product: CASQSPNQPQHF.

The chain employs TRBV7-6 and TRBJ2-2; 16 bases line up with TRBD2. Unmatched junction bases numbered 6, after V lost 4 bases and J lost 7 bases. The CDR3 is 17 amino acids. Germline V lookup: CDR1 SGHVS, CDR2 FNYEAQ. Written as DNA, the CDR3 is TGTGCCAGCAGCTCGGGACTAGCGGGGGGGCCTAACGGGGAGCTGTTTTTT. It specifies CASSSGLAGGPNGELFF.